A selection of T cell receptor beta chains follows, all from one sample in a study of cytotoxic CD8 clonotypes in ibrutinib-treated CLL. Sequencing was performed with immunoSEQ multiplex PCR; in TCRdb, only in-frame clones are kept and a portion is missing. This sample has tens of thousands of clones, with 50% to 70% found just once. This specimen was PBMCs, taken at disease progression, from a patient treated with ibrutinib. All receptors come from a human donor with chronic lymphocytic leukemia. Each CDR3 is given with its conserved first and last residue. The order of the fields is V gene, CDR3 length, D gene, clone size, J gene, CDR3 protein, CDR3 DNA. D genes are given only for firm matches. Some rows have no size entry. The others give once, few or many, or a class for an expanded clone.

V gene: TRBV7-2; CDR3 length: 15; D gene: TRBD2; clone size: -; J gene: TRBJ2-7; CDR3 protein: CASTEGSGGAYEQYF; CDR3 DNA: TGTGCCAGCACCGAAGGCAGCGGGGGGGCGTACGAGCAGTACTTC
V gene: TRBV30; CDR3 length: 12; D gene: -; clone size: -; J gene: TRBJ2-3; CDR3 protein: CAWSVWSDTQYF; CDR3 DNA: TGTGCCTGGAGTGTTTGGTCAGATACGCAGTATTTT
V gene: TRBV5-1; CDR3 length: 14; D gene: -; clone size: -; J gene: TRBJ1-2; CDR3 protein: CASSSDWNYYGYTF; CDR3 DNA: TGCGCCAGCAGCTCGGACTGGAACTACTATGGCTACACCTTC
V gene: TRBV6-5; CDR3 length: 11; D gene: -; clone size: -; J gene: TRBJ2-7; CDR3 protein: CASSDTYEQYF; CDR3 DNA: TGTGCCAGCAGCGACACCTACGAGCAGTACTTC
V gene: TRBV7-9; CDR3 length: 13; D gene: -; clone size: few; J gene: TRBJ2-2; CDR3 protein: CASSLKQTGELFF; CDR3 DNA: TGTGCCAGCAGCTTAAAGCAGACCGGGGAGCTGTTTTTT
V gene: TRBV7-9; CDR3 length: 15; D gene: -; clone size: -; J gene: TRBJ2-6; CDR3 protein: CASSTKGTGANVLTF; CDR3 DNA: TGTGCCAGCAGCACGAAAGGGACAGGGGCCAACGTCCTGACTTTC
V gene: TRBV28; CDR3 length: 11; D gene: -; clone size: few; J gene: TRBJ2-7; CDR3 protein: CAVGGESEQYF; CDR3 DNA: TGTGCCGTCGGGGGAGAATCAGAGCAGTACTTC
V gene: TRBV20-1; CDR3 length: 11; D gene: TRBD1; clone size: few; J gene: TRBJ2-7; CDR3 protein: CSGTGGYEQYF; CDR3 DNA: TGCAGTGGGACAGGGGGCTACGAGCAGTACTTC
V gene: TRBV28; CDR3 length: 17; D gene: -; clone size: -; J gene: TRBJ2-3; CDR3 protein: CASSLPLGQEGGDTQYF; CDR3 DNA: TGTGCCAGCAGTTTACCCCTCGGGCAGGAGGGGGGAGATACGCAGTATTTT
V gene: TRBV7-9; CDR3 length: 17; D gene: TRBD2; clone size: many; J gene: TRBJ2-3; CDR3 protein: CASSYLAGASGTDTQYF; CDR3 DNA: TGTGCCAGCAGCTACCTAGCCGGAGCTAGCGGAACAGATACGCAGTATTTT
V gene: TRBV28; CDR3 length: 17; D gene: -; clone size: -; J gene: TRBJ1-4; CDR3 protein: CASSLYLRVEVNEKLFF; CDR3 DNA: TGTGCCAGCAGTTTATATCTGAGGGTTGAGGTTAATGAAAAACTGTTTTTT
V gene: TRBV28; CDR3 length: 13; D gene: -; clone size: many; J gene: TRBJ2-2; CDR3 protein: CASSSHGVGELFF; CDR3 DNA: TGTGCCAGCAGTTCCCACGGAGTCGGGGAGCTGTTTTTT
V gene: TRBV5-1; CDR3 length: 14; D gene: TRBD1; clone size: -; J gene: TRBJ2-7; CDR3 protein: CASSFVQGVAEQYF; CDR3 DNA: TGCGCCAGCAGCTTCGTGCAGGGGGTAGCCGAGCAGTACTTC
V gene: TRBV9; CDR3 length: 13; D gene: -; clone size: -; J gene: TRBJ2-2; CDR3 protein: CASSASNTGELFF; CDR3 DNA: TGTGCCAGCAGCGCATCGAACACCGGGGAGCTGTTTTTT
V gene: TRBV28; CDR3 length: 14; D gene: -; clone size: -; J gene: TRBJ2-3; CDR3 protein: CASRGTAHTDTQYF; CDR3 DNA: TGTGCCAGCAGGGGCACCGCACACACAGATACGCAGTATTTT
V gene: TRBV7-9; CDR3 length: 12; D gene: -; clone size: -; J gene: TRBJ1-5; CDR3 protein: CASSQDNQPQHF; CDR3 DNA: TGTGCCAGCAGCCAGGACAATCAGCCCCAGCATTTT
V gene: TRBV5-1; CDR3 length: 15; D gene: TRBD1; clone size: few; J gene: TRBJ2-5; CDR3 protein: CASSPDRPNGETQYF; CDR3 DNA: TGCGCCAGCAGCCCGGACAGGCCAAATGGGGAGACCCAGTACTTC
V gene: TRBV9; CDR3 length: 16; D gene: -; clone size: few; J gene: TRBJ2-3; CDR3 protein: CASSPQVAASTDTQYF; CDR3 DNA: TGTGCCAGCAGCCCCCAGGTGGCGGCTAGCACAGATACGCAGTATTTT
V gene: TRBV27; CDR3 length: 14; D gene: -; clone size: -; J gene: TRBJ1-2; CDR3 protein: CASSFQGSGYGYTF; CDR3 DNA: TGTGCCAGCAGTTTTCAGGGGAGCGGCTATGGCTACACCTTC
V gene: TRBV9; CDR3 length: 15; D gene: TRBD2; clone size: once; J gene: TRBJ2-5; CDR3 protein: CASTLAGGRGETQYF; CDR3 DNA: TGTGCCAGCACCCTAGCGGGGGGCCGGGGGGAGACCCAGTACTTC
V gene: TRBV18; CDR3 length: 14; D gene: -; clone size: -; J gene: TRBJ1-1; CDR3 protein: CASSPQTLNTEAFF; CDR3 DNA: TGTGCCAGCTCACCACAGACATTGAACACTGAAGCTTTCTTT
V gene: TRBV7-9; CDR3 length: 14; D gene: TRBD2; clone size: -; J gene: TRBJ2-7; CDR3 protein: CASTSLAGGYEQYF; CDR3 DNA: TGTGCCAGCACTTCACTAGCGGGAGGCTACGAGCAGTACTTC
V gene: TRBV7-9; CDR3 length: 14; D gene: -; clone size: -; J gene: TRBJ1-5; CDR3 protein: CASSQVGPDQPQHF; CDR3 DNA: TGTGCCAGCAGCCAAGTGGGGCCAGATCAGCCCCAGCATTTT
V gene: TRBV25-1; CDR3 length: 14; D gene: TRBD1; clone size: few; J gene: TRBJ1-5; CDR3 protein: CASSGTGGGQPQHF; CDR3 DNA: TGTGCCAGCAGTGGGACAGGGGGCGGTCAGCCCCAGCATTTT